This T cell receptor beta chain emerged from a study of CD8 T cell repertoires and HIV-1 epitope variants. The method was immunoSEQ multiplex PCR; TCRdb's version includes in-frame clones alone and lacks a portion of them. There are 4,900 or so clones in the sample; over 60% occur only once, and 43% lies in the top ten. To note about this clone: As yet, its antigen is unknown.

Looked up from germline, CDR1 is LGHNA and CDR2 is YNFKEQ. Trimming shortened V by 0 bases and J by 7 bases, and 9 bases separated the two germline ends. The CDR3 sequence is 14 residues long. The gene calls are TRBV4-2 and TRBJ2-2; D is ambiguous. The TCR comes from a male donor with HIV. The sample taken for sequencing was cultured CD8+ T cells derived from PBMCs. The CDR3 region has the DNA TGTGCCAGCAGCCAAGATCCGGTTAGCGGGGAGCTGTTTTTT. Amino acid sequence: CASSQDPVSGELFF.